These T cell receptor beta chains were read from a single sample in a study of cytomegalovirus exposure and HLA in healthy donors. Generated by immunoSEQ multiplex PCR, the TCRdb table keeps only in-frame clones and is missing some. This table holds more than 80,000 clones, around 90% found once. The specimen sequenced was PBMCs. The receptors stem from a young woman in good health and CMV-seropositive. The CDR3 runs from the conserved cysteine through the conserved F or W. The D gene is left open where the match is weak. Clone sizes are given selectively: once, few, many, or a class where the clone is expanded.

CDR3 protein,CDR3 DNA,V gene,D gene,J gene,clone size
CASSSSGQLNEQFF,TGTGCCAGCAGTTCCTCGGGACAGCTTAATGAGCAGTTCTTC,TRBV6-5,TRBD1,TRBJ2-1,.
CATSREQYSYEQYF,TGTGCCACCAGCAGAGAGCAGTACTCCTACGAGCAGTACTTC,TRBV15,.,TRBJ2-7,once
CANRLAGTGELFF,TGTGCCAACCGACTAGCGGGGACCGGGGAGCTGTTTTTT,TRBV27,TRBD2,TRBJ2-2,.
CASSPGTGIPGELFF,TGTGCCAGTTCTCCCGGGACAGGGATCCCCGGGGAGCTGTTTTTT,TRBV19,TRBD1,TRBJ2-2,.
CASRYSGGDNEQFF,TGTGCCAGCAGATATAGCGGGGGAGACAATGAGCAGTTCTTC,TRBV27,TRBD2,TRBJ2-1,.
CASSPGQDANYGYTF,TGCGCCAGCAGCCCAGGACAGGACGCTAACTATGGCTACACCTTC,TRBV4-1,TRBD1,TRBJ1-2,.
CASSQDPPGGSGGDNSPLHF,TGCGCCAGCAGCCAAGATCCCCCAGGGGGGTCGGGGGGGGATAATTCACCCCTCCACTTT,TRBV4-3,TRBD1,TRBJ1-6,.
CARSSLLGGNEQYF,TGTGCCAGAAGCTCCCTGTTAGGGGGCAACGAGCAGTACTTC,TRBV5-3,TRBD1,TRBJ2-7,.
CASSPHRGNREQYF,TGTGCCAGTAGTCCCCACCGGGGTAATAGAGAGCAGTACTTC,TRBV19,.,TRBJ2-7,.
CASSIDRRGIGYGYTF,TGTGCCAGTAGTATAGATCGGCGGGGGATCGGCTATGGCTACACCTTC,TRBV19,.,TRBJ1-2,.
CASTLGAGKYSNQPQHF,TGTGCCAGCACCCTAGGGGCAGGGAAGTATAGCAATCAGCCCCAGCATTTT,TRBV28,.,TRBJ1-5,.
CASSVASGGAWETQYF,TGTGCCAGCAGCGTGGCTAGCGGGGGGGCATGGGAGACCCAGTACTTC,TRBV9,TRBD2,TRBJ2-5,.
CASSLGGSFSYNEQFF,TGCGCCAGCAGCTTGGGAGGATCTTTTTCCTACAATGAGCAGTTCTTC,TRBV5-1,.,TRBJ2-1,.
CASRSPSSYNSPLHF,TGTGCCAGCCGAAGTCCCAGCTCCTATAATTCACCCCTCCACTTT,TRBV21-1,.,TRBJ1-6,.
CATSGQGTTGELFF,TGTGCCACCTCAGGACAGGGGACCACCGGGGAGCTGTTTTTT,TRBV7-9,TRBD1,TRBJ2-2,few
CASEQGAINYGYTF,TGTGCCAGCGAACAGGGGGCGATTAACTATGGCTACACCTTC,TRBV2,TRBD1,TRBJ1-2,few
CASSDALRGLKYF,TGTGCCAGCAGTGACGCCTTACGAGGGTTGAAGTATTTT,TRBV2,.,TRBJ2-3,.
CASRNSAQGSGTGELFF,TGTGCCAGCAGAAACTCAGCACAGGGGTCGGGCACCGGGGAGCTGTTTTTT,TRBV2,TRBD1,TRBJ2-2,.
CASSHPGTSGGQETQYF,TGCGCCAGCAGCCACCCTGGAACTAGCGGGGGACAAGAGACCCAGTACTTC,TRBV4-1,TRBD2,TRBJ2-5,.
CASSADRDTYEQYF,TGTGCCAGCAGCGCGGACAGGGACACCTACGAGCAGTACTTC,TRBV7-9,TRBD1,TRBJ2-7,.
CASSLLAGNGSPLHF,TGTGCCAGCAGCTTACTTGCAGGGAACGGTTCACCCCTCCACTTT,TRBV7-9,.,TRBJ1-6,.
CASSQESGGPSGANVLTF,TGCGCCAGCAGCCAAGAATCAGGGGGCCCGTCTGGGGCCAACGTCCTGACTTTC,TRBV4-3,TRBD1,TRBJ2-6,.
CASSVGGDGTQYF,TGTGCCAGCAGCGTAGGCGGGGATGGGACCCAGTACTTC,TRBV9,.,TRBJ2-5,.
CASSLTGTGANEQFF,TGTGCCAGCAGCTTGACCGGGACAGGGGCCAATGAGCAGTTCTTC,TRBV5-6,TRBD1,TRBJ2-1,few
CASSDWGRGDSPLHF,TGTGCCAGCAGTGACTGGGGCAGGGGGGATTCACCCCTCCACTTT,TRBV25-1,TRBD1,TRBJ1-6,.
CASSAGLSNQPQHF,TGTGCCAGCAGCGCAGGGTTGAGCAATCAGCCCCAGCATTTT,TRBV7-2,.,TRBJ1-5,.
CASSLQGTIDTQYF,TGTGCCAGCAGCTTACAGGGGACGATAGATACGCAGTATTTT,TRBV11-2,.,TRBJ2-3,.
CASSLGDNEAFF,TGTGCCAGCAGCTTAGGGGACAATGAAGCTTTCTTT,TRBV7-6,.,TRBJ1-1,.
CASSQVGRAREQYF,TGCGCCAGCAGCCAAGTCGGGAGGGCCCGCGAGCAGTACTTC,TRBV4-1,TRBD2,TRBJ2-7,.